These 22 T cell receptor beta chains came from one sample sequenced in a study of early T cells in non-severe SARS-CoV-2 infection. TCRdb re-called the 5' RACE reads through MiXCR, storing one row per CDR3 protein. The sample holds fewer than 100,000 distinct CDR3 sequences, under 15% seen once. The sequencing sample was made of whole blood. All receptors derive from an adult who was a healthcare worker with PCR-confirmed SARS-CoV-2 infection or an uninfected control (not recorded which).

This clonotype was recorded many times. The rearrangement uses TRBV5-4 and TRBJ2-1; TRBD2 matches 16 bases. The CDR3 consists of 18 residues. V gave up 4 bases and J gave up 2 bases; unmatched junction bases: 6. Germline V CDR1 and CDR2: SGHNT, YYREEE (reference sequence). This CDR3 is CASSPGTSGGAPYNEQFF. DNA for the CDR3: TGTGCCAGCAGCCCGGGGACTAGCGGGGGGGCCCCCTACAATGAGCAGTTCTTC.

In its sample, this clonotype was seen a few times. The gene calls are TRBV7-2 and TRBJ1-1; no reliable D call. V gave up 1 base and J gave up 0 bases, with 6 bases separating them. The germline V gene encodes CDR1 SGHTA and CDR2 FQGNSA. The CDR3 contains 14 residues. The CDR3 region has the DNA TGTGCCAGCAGCTTAGGTCGGGTGAACACTGAAGCTTTCTTT. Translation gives CASSLGRVNTEAFF.

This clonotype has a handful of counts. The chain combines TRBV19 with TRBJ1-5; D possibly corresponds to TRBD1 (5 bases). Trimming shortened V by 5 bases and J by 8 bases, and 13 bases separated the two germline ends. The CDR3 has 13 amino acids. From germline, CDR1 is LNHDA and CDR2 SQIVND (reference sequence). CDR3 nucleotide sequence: TGTGCCAGTAGTGATCGGGGGAAGGAGCCCCAGCATTTT. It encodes CASSDRGKEPQHF.

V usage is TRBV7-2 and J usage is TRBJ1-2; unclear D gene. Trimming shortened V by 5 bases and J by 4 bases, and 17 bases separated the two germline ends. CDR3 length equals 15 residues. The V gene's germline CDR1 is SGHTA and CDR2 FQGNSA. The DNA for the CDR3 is TGTGCCAGCAGCCCCGGGCTGGCCCCCGGCTATGGCTACACCTTC. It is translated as CASSPGLAPGYGYTF.

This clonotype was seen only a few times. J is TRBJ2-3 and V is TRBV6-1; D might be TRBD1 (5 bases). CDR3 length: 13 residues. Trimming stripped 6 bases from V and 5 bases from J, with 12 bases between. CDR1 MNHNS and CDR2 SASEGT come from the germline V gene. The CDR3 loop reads CASRVTGKDTQYF. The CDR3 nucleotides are TGTGCCAGCAGAGTTACAGGAAAAGATACGCAGTATTTT.

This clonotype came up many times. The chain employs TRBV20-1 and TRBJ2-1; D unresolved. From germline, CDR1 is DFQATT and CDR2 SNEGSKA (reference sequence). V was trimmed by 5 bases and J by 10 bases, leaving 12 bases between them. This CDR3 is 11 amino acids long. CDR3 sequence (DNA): TGCAGTGCTCTGACGCTGGGGGAGCAGTTCTTC. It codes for CSALTLGEQFF.

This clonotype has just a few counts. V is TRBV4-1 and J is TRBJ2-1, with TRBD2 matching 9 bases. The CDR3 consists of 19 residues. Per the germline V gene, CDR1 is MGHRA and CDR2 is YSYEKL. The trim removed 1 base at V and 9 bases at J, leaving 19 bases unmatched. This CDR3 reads CASSQGLLLAGLPHGEQFF. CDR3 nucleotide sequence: TGCGCCAGCAGCCAAGGGCTCTTACTAGCGGGCCTCCCGCACGGTGAGCAGTTCTTC.

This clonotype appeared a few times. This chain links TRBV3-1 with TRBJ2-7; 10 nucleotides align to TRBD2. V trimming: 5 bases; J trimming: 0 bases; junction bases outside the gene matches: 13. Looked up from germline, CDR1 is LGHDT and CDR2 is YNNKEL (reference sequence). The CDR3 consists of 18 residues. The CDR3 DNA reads TGTGCCAGCAGCGACGGACCGGCTAGCGGGGGTTCCTCCTACGAGCAGTACTTC. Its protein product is CASSDGPASGGSSYEQYF.

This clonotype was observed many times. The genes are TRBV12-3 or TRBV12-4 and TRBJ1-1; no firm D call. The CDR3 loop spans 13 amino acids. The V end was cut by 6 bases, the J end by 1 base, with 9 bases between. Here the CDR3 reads CASSSGPNTEAFF. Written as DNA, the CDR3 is TGTGCCAGCAGCTCCGGGCCGAACACTGAAGCTTTCTTT.

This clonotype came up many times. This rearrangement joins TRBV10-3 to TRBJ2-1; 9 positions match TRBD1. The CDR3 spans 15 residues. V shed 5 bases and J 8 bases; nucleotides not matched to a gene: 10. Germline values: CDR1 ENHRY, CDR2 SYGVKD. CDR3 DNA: TGTGCCATCAGTATTACAGGGGGCCATGGGGATGAGCAGTTCTTC. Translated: CAISITGGHGDEQFF.

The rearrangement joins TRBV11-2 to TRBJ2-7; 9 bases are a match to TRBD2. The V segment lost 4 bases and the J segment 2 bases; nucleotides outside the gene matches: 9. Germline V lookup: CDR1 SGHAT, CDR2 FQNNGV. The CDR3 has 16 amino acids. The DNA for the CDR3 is TGTGCCAGCAGCTCAATAGCGGGGGCCCCCCCCTACGAGCAGTACTTC. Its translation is CASSSIAGAPPYEQYF.

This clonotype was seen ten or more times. CDR3: CASSLVGQRINEQFF. The CDR3 bases are TGTGCCAGCAGCCTAGTGGGACAGAGGATCAATGAGCAGTTCTTC. The rearrangement links TRBV7-9 to TRBJ2-1; 7 nucleotides match TRBD1. V lost 5 bases, J lost 6 bases, and 10 bases stayed unmatched. The CDR3 totals 15 residues. In germline, CDR1 is SEHNR, CDR2 FQNEAQ (reference sequence).

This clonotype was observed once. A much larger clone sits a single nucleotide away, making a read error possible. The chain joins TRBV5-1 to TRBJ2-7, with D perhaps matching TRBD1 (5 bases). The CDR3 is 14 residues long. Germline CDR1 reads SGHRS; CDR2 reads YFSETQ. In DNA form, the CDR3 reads TGCGTCAGCCGGATTCAGGGAAGCTCCTACGAGCAGTACTTC. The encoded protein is CVSRIQGSSYEQYF. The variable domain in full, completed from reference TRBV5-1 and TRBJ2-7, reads KAGVTQTPRYLIKTRGQQVTLSCSPISGHRSVSWYQQTPGQGLQFLFEYFSETQRNKGNFPGRFSGRQFSNSRSEMNVSTLELGDSALYLCVSRIQGSSYEQYFGPGTRLTVT.

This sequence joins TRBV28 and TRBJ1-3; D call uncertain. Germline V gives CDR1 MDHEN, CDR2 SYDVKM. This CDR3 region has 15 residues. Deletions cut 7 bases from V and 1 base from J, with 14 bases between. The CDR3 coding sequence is TGTGCCAGCAAGGCCAGTGGGGATTCTGGAAACACCATATATTTT. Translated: CASKASGDSGNTIYF.

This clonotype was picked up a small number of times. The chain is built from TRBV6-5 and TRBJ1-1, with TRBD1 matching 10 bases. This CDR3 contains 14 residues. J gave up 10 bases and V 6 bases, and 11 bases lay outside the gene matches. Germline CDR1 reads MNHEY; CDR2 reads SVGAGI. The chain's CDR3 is CASSRTPRDRGAFF. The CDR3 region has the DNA TGTGCCAGCAGCAGAACTCCCCGGGACAGGGGAGCTTTCTTT.

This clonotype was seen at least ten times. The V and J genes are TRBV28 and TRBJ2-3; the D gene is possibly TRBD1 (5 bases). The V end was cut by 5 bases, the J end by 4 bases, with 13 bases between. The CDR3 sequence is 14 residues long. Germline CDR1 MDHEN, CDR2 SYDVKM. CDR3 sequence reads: CASSLFRQSDTQYF. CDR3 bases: TGTGCCAGCAGTCTGTTCCGACAGTCAGATACGCAGTATTTT.

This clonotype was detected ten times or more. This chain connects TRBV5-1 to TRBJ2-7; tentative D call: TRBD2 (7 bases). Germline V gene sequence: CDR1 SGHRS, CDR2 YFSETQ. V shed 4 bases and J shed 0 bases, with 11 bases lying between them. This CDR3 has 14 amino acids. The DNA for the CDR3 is TGCGCCAGCAGCCAAAGGGGGGGCTCCTACGAGCAGTACTTC. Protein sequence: CASSQRGGSYEQYF.

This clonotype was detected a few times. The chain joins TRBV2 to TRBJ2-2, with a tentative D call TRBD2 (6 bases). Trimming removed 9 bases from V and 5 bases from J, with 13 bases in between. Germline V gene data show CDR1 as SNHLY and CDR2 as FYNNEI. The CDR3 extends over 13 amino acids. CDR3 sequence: CASRGLGTGELFF. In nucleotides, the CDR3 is TGTGCCAGTCGGGGACTTGGGACCGGGGAGCTGTTTTTT.

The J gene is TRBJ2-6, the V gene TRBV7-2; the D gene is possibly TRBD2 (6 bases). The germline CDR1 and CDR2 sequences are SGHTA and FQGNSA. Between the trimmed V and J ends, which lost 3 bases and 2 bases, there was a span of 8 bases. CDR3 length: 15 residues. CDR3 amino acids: CASSFRGTGANVLTF. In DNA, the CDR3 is TGTGCCAGCAGCTTTCGGGGGACTGGGGCCAACGTCCTGACTTTC.

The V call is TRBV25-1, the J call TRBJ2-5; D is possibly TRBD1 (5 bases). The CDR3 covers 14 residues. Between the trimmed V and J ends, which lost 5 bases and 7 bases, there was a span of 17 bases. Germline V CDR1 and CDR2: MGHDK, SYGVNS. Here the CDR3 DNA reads TGTGCCAGCAGTCAAGGGCGGACATCGGGGACCCAGTACTTC. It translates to CASSQGRTSGTQYF.

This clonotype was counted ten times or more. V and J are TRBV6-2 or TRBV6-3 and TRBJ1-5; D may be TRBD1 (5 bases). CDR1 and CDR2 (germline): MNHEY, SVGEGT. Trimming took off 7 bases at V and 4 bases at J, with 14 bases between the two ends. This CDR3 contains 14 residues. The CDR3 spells CASIGWDSNQPQHF. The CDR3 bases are TGTGCCAGCATTGGGTGGGACTCTAATCAGCCCCAGCATTTT.

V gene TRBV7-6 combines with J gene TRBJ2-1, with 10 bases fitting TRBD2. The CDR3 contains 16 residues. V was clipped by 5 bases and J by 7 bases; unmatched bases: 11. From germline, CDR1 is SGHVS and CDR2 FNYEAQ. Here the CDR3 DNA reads TGTGCCAGCAGCCCTCGAAGCGGGGGGGTTGGGAATGAGCAGTTCTTC. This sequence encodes CASSPRSGGVGNEQFF.